This TCR beta chain was documented in a study of human T cells and chemical hapten exposure. Study summary: Throughout the approximately 25-week study, diphenylcyclopropenone was applied weekly to the patients' scalps. Study results and limitations: Healthy people's immune response may differ from that of the donors, who had alopecia.

V lost 4 bases and J lost 0; bases outside the gene matches: 7. Germline V gives CDR1 SQVTM, CDR2 ANQGSEA. The CDR3 is 15 amino acids. TCRdb called the RACE reads again in MiXCR, with one record for every CDR3 protein. The data hold 100,000 to 150,000 distinct CDR3 sequences, with 13% observed a single time. Time point reported: pre-sensitization, week 0. The treatment here: therapeutic diphenylcyclopropenone sensitization with weekly scalp DPC. This clonotype was found a few times. What it binds is not known. This specimen was whole blood, taken in connection with sensitization to the hapten diphenylcyclopropenone (DPC). The chain uses TRBV29-1 and TRBJ2-7; TRBD2 matches at 9 bases. This receptor was obtained from a woman aged 18-35 years with alopecia areata. Some clones in this sample may be carry-over from other donors' samples. CDR3 sequence reads: CSVGSSGASSYEQYF. The DNA for the CDR3 is TGCAGCGTTGGGTCTAGCGGGGCCTCCTCCTACGAGCAGTACTTC.